These T cell receptor beta chains were read from a single sample in a study of cytomegalovirus exposure and HLA in healthy donors. The assay was immunoSEQ multiplex PCR, and TCRdb's table has in-frame clones only and misses some. Of about 160,000 clones in the sample, 95% to 96% were seen once. The sequenced sample was PBMCs. The receptor source for this set is a woman under 30 in good health and CMV-seronegative. Both conserved end residues are part of each CDR3. D genes are given only for firm matches. Size values are once, few and many counts, or a class for expanded clones, and some rows have none.

v_call	d_call	clone_size	j_call	cdr3_aa	cdr3_nt
TRBV29-1	TRBD1	.	TRBJ2-7	CSAQQGATYEQYF	TGCAGCGCCCAACAGGGGGCAACCTACGAGCAGTACTTC
TRBV10-3	.	.	TRBJ2-1	CAISVNGYNEQFF	TGTGCCATCAGTGTGAACGGGTACAATGAGCAGTTCTTC
TRBV13	.	.	TRBJ1-2	CASSLVNSDGYTF	TGTGCCAGCAGCTTAGTCAACAGTGATGGCTACACCTTC
TRBV2	TRBD1	.	TRBJ1-5	CASSAIGQGHQPQHF	TGTGCCAGCAGTGCCATCGGACAGGGACATCAGCCCCAGCATTTT
TRBV29-1	TRBD2	.	TRBJ2-3	CSVEVLAGTADTQYF	TGCAGCGTTGAAGTTCTAGCGGGGACGGCAGATACGCAGTATTTT
TRBV30	.	.	TRBJ2-7	CAWGRSSGVSYEQYF	TGTGCCTGGGGGCGGAGCTCAGGGGTCTCCTACGAGCAGTACTTC
TRBV19	TRBD1	.	TRBJ1-2	CASREPGTGGFGYTF	TGTGCCAGTAGGGAACCAGGGACAGGGGGATTTGGCTACACCTTC
TRBV6-6	.	.	TRBJ2-7	CASSSADRSSYEQYF	TGTGCCAGCAGTTCCGCCGACAGGAGCTCCTACGAGCAGTACTTC
TRBV7-9	TRBD1	.	TRBJ1-2	CASSGVVGGLNYGYTF	TGTGCCAGCAGCGGGGTCGTAGGGGGCCTGAACTATGGCTACACCTTC
TRBV29-1	TRBD1	.	TRBJ1-2	CSAAGQSLHYGYTF	TGCAGCGCCGCGGGACAGTCGTTGCACTATGGCTACACCTTC
TRBV6-6	TRBD1	once	TRBJ1-2	CASSLTAGTGGYGYTF	TGTGCCAGCAGCCTGACGGCCGGGACAGGGGGGTATGGCTACACCTTC
TRBV9	TRBD1	.	TRBJ1-2	CASSVDGQGRLYGYTF	TGTGCCAGCAGCGTAGATGGACAGGGGCGCCTCTATGGCTACACCTTC
TRBV4-1	.	.	TRBJ1-2	CASSPQAGRGGGGGYTF	TGCGCCAGCAGCCCCCAAGCGGGTCGGGGGGGAGGCGGGGGCTACACCTTC
TRBV19	TRBD1	.	TRBJ1-2	CASSRREGQGYVRNYGYTF	TGTGCCAGTAGTCGACGTGAAGGACAGGGGTATGTTCGGAACTATGGCTACACCTTC
TRBV9	.	.	TRBJ2-1	CASSSREVSYNEQFF	TGTGCCAGCAGCTCCAGGGAGGTCTCCTACAATGAGCAGTTCTTC
TRBV9	TRBD2	.	TRBJ2-5	CASSVAGRGETQYF	TGTGCCAGCAGCGTAGCAGGGAGGGGAGAGACCCAGTACTTC
TRBV5-5	TRBD2	.	TRBJ2-5	CASRRGGIVETQYF	TGTGCCAGCAGAAGGGGAGGGATAGTGGAGACCCAGTACTTC
TRBV6-5	.	.	TRBJ1-3	CASKYKKGAGNTIYF	TGTGCCAGCAAATATAAGAAGGGGGCTGGAAACACCATATATTTT
TRBV5-4	TRBD2	.	TRBJ2-5	CASSSLLAGWGETQYF	TGTGCCAGCAGCTCTTTACTAGCGGGGTGGGGAGAGACCCAGTACTTC
TRBV2	.	.	TRBJ2-5	CASSEVTRETQYF	TGTGCCAGCAGTGAAGTCACTAGGGAGACCCAGTACTTC
TRBV7-6	.	.	TRBJ1-4	CASSSSDATNEKLFF	TGTGCCAGCAGCTCATCAGATGCAACTAATGAAAAACTGTTTTTT
TRBV2	.	.	TRBJ1-3	CASSDQQFSGNTIYF	TGTGCCAGCAGTGATCAACAGTTCTCTGGAAACACCATATATTTT
TRBV7-9	TRBD1	.	TRBJ2-1	CASSSPPGQGYNEQFF	TGTGCCAGCAGCTCCCCTCCCGGACAGGGATACAATGAGCAGTTCTTC
TRBV6-5	.	.	TRBJ2-2	CASRGGENTGELFF	TGTGCCAGCAGGGGGGGAGAGAACACCGGGGAGCTGTTTTTT
TRBV5-6	.	.	TRBJ1-2	CASSFAGSVSYGYTF	TGTGCCAGCAGCTTTGCAGGGTCCGTTAGCTATGGCTACACCTTC
TRBV16	.	.	TRBJ1-5	CASSHQTGLNQPQHF	TGTGCCAGCAGCCACCAGACAGGCCTCAATCAGCCCCAGCATTTT
TRBV10-3	.	.	TRBJ2-6	CAITSSGANVLTF	TGTGCCATCACGAGCTCTGGGGCCAACGTCCTGACTTTC
TRBV15	.	.	TRBJ1-1	CATSTGQLNTEAFF	TGTGCCACCAGCACAGGACAGCTGAACACTGAAGCTTTCTTT
TRBV7-9	.	.	TRBJ1-5	CASSLGQGANQPQHF	TGTGCCAGCAGCTTAGGGCAGGGTGCCAATCAGCCCCAGCATTTT
TRBV18	TRBD2	once	TRBJ2-5	CASSPQWRGAEETQYF	TGTGCCAGCTCACCACAATGGCGGGGGGCAGAAGAGACCCAGTACTTC
TRBV5-1	.	.	TRBJ2-5	CASSPNRTPTLGETQYF	TGCGCCAGCAGCCCCAATCGGACTCCCACCTTAGGAGAGACCCAGTACTTC
TRBV5-4	.	.	TRBJ2-7	CASSLDLGRDRPDYEQYF	TGTGCCAGCAGCTTGGATTTAGGGAGGGACAGGCCAGACTACGAGCAGTACTTC
TRBV29-1	TRBD1	.	TRBJ1-1	CSVEGDRGMNTEAFF	TGCAGCGTTGAAGGGGACAGGGGGATGAACACTGAAGCTTTCTTT
TRBV5-1	TRBD1	.	TRBJ2-7	CASSLGKMAGTGYSYEQYF	TGCGCCAGCAGCTTGGGCAAGATGGCCGGGACAGGATATTCCTACGAGCAGTACTTC
TRBV10-2	TRBD2	.	TRBJ2-7	CASSDRLAGYYEQYF	TGCGCCAGCAGTGACCGACTAGCGGGGTACTACGAGCAGTACTTC
TRBV5-4	TRBD1	.	TRBJ1-2	CASSARYGQGDYGYTF	TGTGCCAGCAGCGCCAGATATGGACAGGGCGACTATGGCTACACCTTC
TRBV11-2	TRBD1	.	TRBJ2-3	CASSQGAPLIYF	TGTGCCAGCAGCCAGGGGGCTCCCCTGATATATTTT